What follows describes a single TCR beta chain. The CDR3 sequence is 13 residues long. The germline CDR1 and CDR2 sequences are SNHLY and FYNNEI. The V end lost 5 bases, the J end lost 4 bases, and 11 bases lay between the germline ends. In the authors' methods: Cell counts per sample came from amplifying reference gene primers. Sequencing used immunoSEQ multiplex PCR; TCRdb keeps in-frame clones, though not all of them. V, J and clone size are those of that table, while D and trimming were read from the DNA. Here the sample spans about 210,000 clones, approximately 84% being singletons. These data originate in a study of blood T cell repertoires in COVID-19. Across the study: The origin of the acute and convalescent COVID-19 samples was the United States, Italy and Spain. The cDNA or gDNA used as material had been derived from T cells, B-cell-depleted T cells, or PBMCs.

The Seattle site enrolled patients during active infection and followed them longitudinally. The chain couples TRBV2 to TRBJ2-5; possibly TRBD2 for D (6 bases). This receptor was taken from an elderly woman with COVID-19, enrolled during active disease. Sequencing input: peripheral blood. The DNA of the CDR3 is TGTGCCAGCAGTTGGGACTCGGGAGAGACCCAGTACTTC. Residues: CASSWDSGETQYF.